A single sample is the source of the 9 T cell receptor beta chains below, sequenced in a study of T cells expressing NK-cell markers. TCRdb re-called the 5' RACE reads; every CDR3 protein appears as one record, without DNA. The ten most abundant clones cover almost 1.5% of a sample with roughly 450,000 distinct CDR3 sequences. The sample was blood T cells: a sorted CD56 or NKG2C T cell subset, CD4+ or CD8+ T cells, or bulk PBMC T cells (not recorded which). The source of these receptors is a woman between 50 and 59 years old in good health.

The chain employs TRBV2 and TRBJ2-1; the D call from TCRdb, TRBD2, cannot be confirmed without DNA. Germline CDR1 reads SNHLY; CDR2 reads FYNNEI. CDR3 length equals 17 residues. The chain's CDR3 is CASRPLAGGQTYNEQFF.

The chain employs TRBV5-1 and TRBJ2-1; absent DNA, TCRdb's TRBD1 call cannot be checked. Per germline, CDR1 SGHRS and CDR2 YFSETQ. This CDR3 has 14 amino acids. CDR3: CASSLIAGGSEQFF.

The chain has TRBV5-1 and TRBJ2-1; TCRdb proposes TRBD1, but this gene call is untestable without DNA. The CDR3 runs 18 residues. Per germline, CDR1 SGHRS and CDR2 YFSETQ. The CDR3 region is CASSPRDRSSSSYNEQFF.

The chain joins TRBV28 to TRBJ1-2; TCRdb returns TRBD1, unconfirmable since there is no DNA. The CDR3 is 15 amino acids. In germline, CDR1 is MDHEN, CDR2 SYDVKM. CDR3 sequence reads: CASSRGRGGDYGYTF.

The chain is built from TRBV12-3 or TRBV12-4 and TRBJ2-5; TCRdb's D call, TRBD1, is unchecked because there is no DNA. The CDR3 loop spans 14 amino acids. Here the CDR3 reads CASSLDSTDETQYF.

The chain employs TRBV12-3 or TRBV12-4 and TRBJ2-2; TCRdb gives TRBD1 as the D gene, but with no DNA this cannot be confirmed. The CDR3 spans 15 residues. This CDR3 is CASRDRGRSTGELFF.

The chain employs TRBV6-6 and TRBJ1-4; TCRdb outputs TRBD1, but without DNA this stays unchecked. The CDR3 spans 14 residues. The germline gives CDR1 MNHNY, CDR2 SVGAGI (reference sequence). This CDR3 is CASSHGWGTEKLFF.

The chain carries TRBV5-5 and TRBJ2-1; TCRdb picks TRBD2, but there is no DNA to check that call. This CDR3 region has 17 residues. CDR1 is SGHKS and CDR2 is YYEKEE in the germline V gene (reference sequence). The CDR3 loop is CASSRFGGLAGNNEQFF.

The CDR3 loop reads CASREGTGYTEAFF. This chain connects TRBV2 to TRBJ1-1; checking the TCRdb D call of TRBD1 is not possible without DNA. The germline V gene has CDR1 SNHLY and CDR2 FYNNEI. The CDR3 runs 14 residues.